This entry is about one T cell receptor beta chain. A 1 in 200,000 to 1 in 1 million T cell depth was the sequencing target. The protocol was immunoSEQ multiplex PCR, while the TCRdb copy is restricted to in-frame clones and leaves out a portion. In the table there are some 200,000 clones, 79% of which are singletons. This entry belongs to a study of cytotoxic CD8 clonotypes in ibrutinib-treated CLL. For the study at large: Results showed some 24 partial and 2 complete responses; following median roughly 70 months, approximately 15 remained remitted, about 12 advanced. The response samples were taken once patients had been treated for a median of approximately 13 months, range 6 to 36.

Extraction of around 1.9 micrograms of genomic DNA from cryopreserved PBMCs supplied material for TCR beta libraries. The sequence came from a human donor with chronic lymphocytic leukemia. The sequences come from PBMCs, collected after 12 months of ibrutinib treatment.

For the CDR3, the DNA is TGTGCCAGCAGCTTGCCCCTAAGCGGGACCGGGGAGCTGTTTTTT. Translation: CASSLPLSGTGELFF. The rearrangement links TRBV5-4 to TRBJ2-2; possibly TRBD2 for D (6 bases). V lost 1 base, J lost 5 bases, and 12 bases lay in between. Germline values: CDR1 SGHNT, CDR2 YYREEE (reference sequence). CDR3 length: 15 amino acids.